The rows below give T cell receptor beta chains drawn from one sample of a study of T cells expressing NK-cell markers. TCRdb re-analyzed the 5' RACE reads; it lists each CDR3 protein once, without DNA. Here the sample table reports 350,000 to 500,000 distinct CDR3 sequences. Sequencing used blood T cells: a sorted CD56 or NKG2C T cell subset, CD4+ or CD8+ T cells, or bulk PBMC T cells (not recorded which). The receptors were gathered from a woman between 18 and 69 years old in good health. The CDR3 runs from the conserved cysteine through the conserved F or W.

CDR3 protein: CASSGSNRGMVETQYF; V gene: TRBV9; J gene: TRBJ2-5
CDR3 protein: CASGTSRYTDTQYF; V gene: TRBV7-8; J gene: TRBJ2-3
CDR3 protein: CASSFSDRFSGNTIYF; V gene: TRBV5-1; J gene: TRBJ1-3
CDR3 protein: CSARTRRAYYNEQFF; V gene: TRBV20-1; J gene: TRBJ2-1
CDR3 protein: CSAPGYTLAKNIQYF; V gene: TRBV20-1; J gene: TRBJ2-4
CDR3 protein: CASSLDMAGELFF; V gene: TRBV7-2; J gene: TRBJ2-2
CDR3 protein: CASSPMGQGAYGYTF; V gene: TRBV9; J gene: TRBJ1-2
CDR3 protein: CASLDRGGSETQYF; V gene: TRBV28; J gene: TRBJ2-5
CDR3 protein: CASTPGLAGNEQFF; V gene: TRBV11-2; J gene: TRBJ2-1
CDR3 protein: CATSDSGPLGKLFF; V gene: TRBV24-1; J gene: TRBJ1-4
CDR3 protein: CASSQPGGKNIQYF; V gene: TRBV5-6; J gene: TRBJ2-4
CDR3 protein: CASSPMGGGGTEAFF; V gene: TRBV18; J gene: TRBJ1-1